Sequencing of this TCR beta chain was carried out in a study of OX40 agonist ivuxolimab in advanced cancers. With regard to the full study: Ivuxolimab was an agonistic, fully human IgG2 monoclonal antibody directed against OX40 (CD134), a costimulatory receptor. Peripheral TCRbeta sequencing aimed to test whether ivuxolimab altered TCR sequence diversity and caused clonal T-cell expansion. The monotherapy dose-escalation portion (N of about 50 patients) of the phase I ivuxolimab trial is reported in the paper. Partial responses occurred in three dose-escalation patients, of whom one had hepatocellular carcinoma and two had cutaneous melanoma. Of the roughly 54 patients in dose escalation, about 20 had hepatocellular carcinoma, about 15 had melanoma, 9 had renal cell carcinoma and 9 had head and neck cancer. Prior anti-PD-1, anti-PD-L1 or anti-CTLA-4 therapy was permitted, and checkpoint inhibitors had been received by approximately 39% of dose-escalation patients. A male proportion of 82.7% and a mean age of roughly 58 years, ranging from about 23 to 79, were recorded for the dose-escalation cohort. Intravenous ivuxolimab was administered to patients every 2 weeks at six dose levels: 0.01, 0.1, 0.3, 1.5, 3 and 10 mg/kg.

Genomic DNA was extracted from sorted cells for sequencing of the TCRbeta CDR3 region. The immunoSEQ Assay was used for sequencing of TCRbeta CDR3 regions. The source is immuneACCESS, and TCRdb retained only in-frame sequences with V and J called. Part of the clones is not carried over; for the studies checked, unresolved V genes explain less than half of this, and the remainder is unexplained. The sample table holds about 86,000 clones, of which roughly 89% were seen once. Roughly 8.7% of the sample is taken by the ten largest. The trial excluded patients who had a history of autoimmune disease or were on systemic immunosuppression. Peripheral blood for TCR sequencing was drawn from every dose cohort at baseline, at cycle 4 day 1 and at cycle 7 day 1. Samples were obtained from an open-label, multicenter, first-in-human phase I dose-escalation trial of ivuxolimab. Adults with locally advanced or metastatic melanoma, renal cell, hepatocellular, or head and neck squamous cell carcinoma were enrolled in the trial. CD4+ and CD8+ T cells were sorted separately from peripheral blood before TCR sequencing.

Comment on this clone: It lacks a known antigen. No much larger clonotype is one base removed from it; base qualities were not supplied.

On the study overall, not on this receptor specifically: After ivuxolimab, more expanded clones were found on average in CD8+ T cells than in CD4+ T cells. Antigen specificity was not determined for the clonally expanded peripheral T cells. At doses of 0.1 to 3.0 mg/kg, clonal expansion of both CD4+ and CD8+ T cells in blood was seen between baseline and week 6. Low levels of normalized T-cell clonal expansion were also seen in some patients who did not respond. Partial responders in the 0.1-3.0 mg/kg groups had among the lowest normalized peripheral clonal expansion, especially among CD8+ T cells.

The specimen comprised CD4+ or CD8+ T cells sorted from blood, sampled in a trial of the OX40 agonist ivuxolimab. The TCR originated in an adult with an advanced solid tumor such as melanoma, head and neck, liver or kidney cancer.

CDR3 sequence: CASSWTGSTEAFF. At the DNA level, the sequence is TGTGCCAGCAGTTGGACAGGGAGCACTGAAGCTTTCTTT. The sequence is built from TRBV6-1 and TRBJ1-1; 8 central nucleotides agree with TRBD1. Trimming takes 5 bases off V and 4 bases off J; junction bases not matched to a gene: 3. The CDR3 numbers 13 residues from cysteine through phenylalanine. Just the 39-base CDR3 DNA is kept, in frame starting at base 1. CDR1 and CDR2, per the germline V gene, are MNHNS and SASEGT.